The 28 T cell receptor beta chains reported below all come from one sample, sequenced in a study of regulatory T cells in long-lasting Graves disease (dated by TCRdb to about 2021). The library was made by multiplex PCR. Sequencing was carried out with an Illumina HiSeq 4000. CDR3 regions were amplified by Arm-PCR with iRepertoire HTBI primers to construct TCR beta libraries. TCRdb itself trimmed the public reads at Q25 with fastp, ran MiXCR and retained productive beta chains. CDR3 protein sequences are deduplicated, and each keeps its most common genes and DNA. The sample records about 290,000 distinct CDR3 sequences, 20% to 25% of which are singletons. Just over 55% of the sample is taken by the ten largest. The sample's time point label, decoded: persistent/refractory GD, antithyroid drugs over 5 years with positive TRAb. RNA was extracted from PBMCs in TRIzol for both TCR sequencing and RNA sequencing.

This specimen was peripheral blood mononuclear cells (PBMCs), taken when the disease was refractory, from a patient treated with antithyroid drugs. These receptors originate from a female donor with Graves disease.

This clonotype was observed at least ten times. This sequence joins TRBV2 and TRBJ2-7, with TRBD2 matching 11 bases. V lost 5 bases, J lost 3 bases, and 9 bases stayed unmatched. Germline V gene sequence: CDR1 SNHLY, CDR2 FYNNEI. This CDR3 contains 16 residues. This chain's CDR3 is CASSFSGRAGGYEQYF. Here the CDR3 DNA reads TGTGCCAGCAGTTTTAGCGGGAGGGCCGGGGGCTACGAGCAGTACTTC.

This sequence joins TRBV20-1 and TRBJ2-5; perhaps D is TRBD1 or TRBD2 (5 bases each). CDR3 length: 12 residues. Germline V gene data show CDR1 as DFQATT and CDR2 as SNEGSKA (reference sequence). Trimming took 4 bases from V and 2 from J, leaving 8 bases between them. The CDR3 sequence: CSAIEGQETQYF. As DNA, the CDR3 is TGCAGTGCTATAGAGGGGCAAGAGACCCAGTACTTC.

This clonotype has a handful of counts. The chain is built from TRBV7-9 and TRBJ2-7; D unresolved. There are 13 residues in the CDR3. The V gene's germline CDR1 is SEHNR and CDR2 FQNEAQ (reference sequence). The V gene lost 8 bases and the J gene lost 2 bases, with 13 bases spanning the gap. The chain's CDR3 is CASSPIAAYEQYF. Written as DNA, the CDR3 is TGTGCCAGCTCCCCCATTGCGGCCTACGAGCAGTACTTC.

The V and J genes are TRBV29-1 and TRBJ1-2, with D maybe TRBD1 (6 bases). The CDR3 has 12 residues. V was pared by 5 bases and J by 6 bases, with 13 bases between. Germline CDR1 reads SQVTM; CDR2 reads ANQGSEA. CDR3 coding DNA: TGCAGCGTTAGTTCGGAGGGGGATGGCTACACCTTC. This encodes CSVSSEGDGYTF.

The V call is TRBV27, the J call TRBJ2-3; the match to TRBD2 covers 7 bases. The germline CDR1 and CDR2 sequences are MNHEY and SMNVEV (reference sequence). The CDR3 is 16 residues long. Trimming cost V 2 bases and J 7 bases; bases outside gene matches: 12. CDR3 bases: TGTGCCAGCAGTTTAGGGGGGGTACCCAGAGAATATACGCAGTATTTT. This codes for CASSLGGVPREYTQYF.

The genes are TRBV5-1 and TRBJ2-6, with D unresolved. The CDR3 totals 19 residues. The germline CDR1 and CDR2 sequences are SGHRS and YFSETQ. V lost 0 bases to trimming and J lost 0 bases, with 16 bases between them. CDR3 bases: TGCGCCAGCAGCTTGGTCCCCAGGCTACTTCACTCTGGGGCCAACGTCCTGACTTTC. Amino acid sequence: CASSLVPRLLHSGANVLTF. The full variable domain, rest sourced from reference TRBV5-1 and TRBJ2-6, is KAGVTQTPRYLIKTRGQQVTLSCSPISGHRSVSWYQQTPGQGLQFLFEYFSETQRNKGNFPGRFSGRQFSNSRSEMNVSTLELGDSALYLCASSLVPRLLHSGANVLTFGAGSRLTVL.

This clonotype showed up many times. The DNA for the CDR3 is TGCAGCGTTGAGTCGCGGTTGCGCCAAGAGACCCAGTACTTC. It encodes CSVESRLRQETQYF. The chain employs TRBV29-1 and TRBJ2-5; D gene ambiguous. This CDR3 spans 14 amino acids. V was trimmed by 3 bases and J by 1 base, leaving 12 bases between them. The germline gives CDR1 SQVTM, CDR2 ANQGSEA. Looking up the rest from reference TRBV29-1 and TRBJ2-5 gives the full variable domain: SAVISQKPSRDICQRGTSLTIQCQVDSQVTMMFWYRQQPGQSLTLIATANQGSEATYESGFVIDKFPISRPNLTFSTLTVSNMSPEDSSIYLCSVESRLRQETQYFGPGTRLLVL.

This clonotype was observed at least ten times. The rearrangement links TRBV12-3 or TRBV12-4 to TRBJ2-2; D is perhaps TRBD1 (6 bases). CDR3 length equals 13 residues. Trimming removed 9 bases from V and 5 bases from J, with 13 bases in between. CDR3 DNA sequence: TGTGCCAGTGACAGGCTCGGGACCGGGGAGCTGTTTTTT. Translation gives CASDRLGTGELFF.

There are a few counts of this clonotype. The chain links TRBV11-2 to TRBJ2-1; the match to TRBD2 covers 9 bases. This CDR3 is built from 16 residues. V gave up 5 bases and J gave up 1 base; unmatched junction bases: 6. Germline V gene data show CDR1 as SGHAT and CDR2 as FQNNGV. CDR3 in amino acids: CASSAVAGVSYNEQFF. The CDR3 region has the DNA TGTGCCAGCAGCGCAGTAGCGGGGGTATCCTACAATGAGCAGTTCTTC.

This clonotype was seen a few times. The rearrangement uses TRBV6-5 and TRBJ2-2, with TRBD2 identical over 15 bases. From germline, CDR1 is MNHEY and CDR2 SVGAGI. V shed 4 bases and J 6 bases; nucleotides not matched to a gene: 6. The CDR3 has 17 amino acids. The CDR3 loop is CASSSTGTSGRSGELFF. CDR3 bases: TGTGCCAGCAGTTCAACCGGGACTAGCGGGAGGTCCGGGGAGCTGTTTTTT.

This chain joins TRBV29-1 and TRBJ2-7; 12 bases agree with TRBD2. This CDR3 has 19 residues. The V gene end was trimmed by 3 bases and the J gene end by 1 base; junction bases not matched to a gene: 16. Germline V CDR1 and CDR2: SQVTM, ANQGSEA. CDR3 in DNA: TGCAGCGTTGAGGAGATTCGACTAGCGGGAGAGCTGGCGTCCTACGAGCAGTACTTC. It yields the protein CSVEEIRLAGELASYEQYF.

This clonotype was found many times. This chain uses TRBV27 with TRBJ2-7, with 8 positions matching TRBD2. The CDR3 spans 15 residues. V lost 3 bases and J lost 7; bases outside the gene matches: 11. The germline CDR1 and CDR2 sequences are MNHEY and SMNVEV (reference sequence). CDR3 coding DNA: TGTGCCAGCAGTTTTAAAGGCGGGGGGCCCGGGGAGCAGTACTTC. Translating gives CASSFKGGGPGEQYF.

The sample holds many counts of this clonotype. The chain uses TRBV11-2 and TRBJ2-7; D is possibly TRBD1 (6 bases). CDR3 length: 15 residues. Germline CDR1 reads SGHAT; CDR2 reads FQNNGV. The V and J ends lost 6 bases and 2 bases respectively, with 17 bases between them. The CDR3 loop is CASSRRDIPPYEQYF. The DNA for the CDR3 is TGTGCCAGCAGTCGCCGGGACATCCCCCCCTACGAGCAGTACTTC.

In its sample, this clonotype was seen many times. The chain joins TRBV29-1 to TRBJ2-7; TRBD2 might be the D (6 bases). The CDR3 sequence is 12 residues long. Germline CDR1 SQVTM, CDR2 ANQGSEA. Trimming stripped 3 bases from V and 6 bases from J, with 12 bases between. CDR3 DNA: TGCAGCGTTGATCCGGGGGACGGCGAGCAGTACTTC. Translated, it gives CSVDPGDGEQYF.

The chain joins TRBV11-2 to TRBJ2-3; no clear D gene. The CDR3 sequence is 15 residues long. V shed 1 base and J shed 6 bases, with 14 bases lying between them. Germline V gene sequence: CDR1 SGHAT, CDR2 FQNNGV. Here the CDR3 DNA reads TGTGCCAGCAGCTTAGGCGTGGGCCCGACCGATACGCAGTATTTT. This sequence encodes CASSLGVGPTDTQYF.

Concerning this clonotype itself: A much larger clone lies a single base off, so this may be a read error. Given the absence of the conserved phenylalanine or tryptophan at the CDR3 end, a read error is likely. This rearrangement joins TRBV7-2 to TRBJ2-5, with D unresolved. The CDR3 has 13 amino acids. Germline V gene sequence: CDR1 SGHTA, CDR2 FQGNSA. V lost 2 bases and J lost 5, with 9 bases in between. CDR3 residues: CASSLPNVETQYL. The CDR3 DNA sequence: TGTGCCAGCAGCTTACCAAACGTGGAGACCCAGTACCTC.

This rearrangement joins TRBV29-1 to TRBJ2-7, with 9 bases aligning to TRBD1. This CDR3 region has 15 residues. The V segment lost 4 bases and the J segment 6 bases; nucleotides outside the gene matches: 13. CDR1 is SQVTM and CDR2 is ANQGSEA in the germline V gene. CDR3 sequence: CSVGGSGQGLGEQYF. Written as DNA, the CDR3 is TGCAGCGTTGGGGGGTCGGGACAGGGCCTCGGCGAGCAGTACTTC.

In its sample, this clonotype was seen a few times. The chain employs TRBV20-1 and TRBJ2-5, with D tentatively TRBD1 (6 bases). From germline, CDR1 is DFQATT and CDR2 SNEGSKA (reference sequence). Deletions cut 0 bases from V and 7 bases from J, with 21 bases between. The CDR3 covers 16 residues. CDR3 DNA: TGCAGTGCTAGAGATCCTAAACCACAGGGCCTCGGGACCCAGTACTTC. This encodes CSARDPKPQGLGTQYF.

This clonotype was counted between two and nine times. The genes are TRBV6-1 and TRBJ1-3; no clear D. Germline V gene lookup returns CDR1 MNHNS and CDR2 SASEGT. Trimming pared 7 bases from V and 7 bases from J, leaving 11 bases between. This CDR3 has 12 amino acids. CDR3 sequence: CASMSPPNTIYF. In DNA, the CDR3 is TGTGCCAGCATGTCCCCCCCCAACACCATATATTTT.

This clonotype was counted at least ten times. The chain couples TRBV11-2 to TRBJ2-7; D is perhaps TRBD2 (6 bases). V gave up 4 bases and J gave up 4 bases, with 8 bases separating them. Per germline, CDR1 SGHAT and CDR2 FQNNGV. The CDR3 totals 12 residues. The CDR3 sequence is CASSWEDYEQYF. The DNA of the CDR3 is TGTGCCAGCAGCTGGGAGGATTACGAGCAGTACTTC. Filled out from reference TRBV11-2 and TRBJ2-7, the complete variable domain reads EAGVAQSPRYKIIEKRQSVAFWCNPISGHATLYWYQQILGQGPKLLIQFQNNGVVDDSQLPKDRFSAERLKGVDSTLKIQPAKLEDSAVYLCASSWEDYEQYFGPGTRLTVT.

This clonotype came up a few times. The CDR3 reads CASSPGQYTQYF. CDR3 bases: TGTGCCAGCAGCCCAGGGCAATATACGCAGTATTTT. This sequence joins TRBV7-2 and TRBJ2-3; a weak D match, TRBD1 (5 bases). Germline CDR1 is SGHTA and CDR2 is FQGNSA. V was shortened by 5 bases and J by 7 bases, with 10 bases between the two germline ends. This CDR3 has 12 residues.

This clonotype was seen many times. The chain links TRBV28 to TRBJ2-7; the match to TRBD1 covers 7 bases. V gave up 4 bases and J gave up 3 bases; unmatched junction bases: 3. Germline V gene data show CDR1 as MDHEN and CDR2 as SYDVKM. This CDR3 comprises 13 residues. The CDR3 DNA reads TGTGCCAGCAGTTCCGGACAGGACTACGAGCAGTACTTC. It codes for CASSSGQDYEQYF.

The chain combines TRBV5-1 with TRBJ1-2, with a weak D call TRBD1 (5 bases). CDR1 and CDR2 (germline): SGHRS, YFSETQ. The V and J ends lost 3 bases and 4 bases respectively, with 16 bases between them. The length of the CDR3 is 15 residues. The CDR3 nucleotides are TGCGCCAGCAGCTGGACCCGCGGCGGGACCTATGGCTACACCTTC. Translated, it gives CASSWTRGGTYGYTF.

This clonotype was seen ten or more times. The rearrangement links TRBV7-2 to TRBJ2-5; 7 nucleotides align to TRBD1. Per germline, CDR1 SGHTA and CDR2 FQGNSA. V lost 1 base to trimming and J lost 3 bases; unmatched junction nucleotides: 5. CDR3 length: 15 amino acids. The DNA of the CDR3 is TGTGCCAGCAGCTTAGTTTGGGACAGAAAAGAGACCCAGTACTTC. Encoded protein: CASSLVWDRKETQYF.

The chain uses TRBV15 and TRBJ1-3, with D maybe TRBD1 (5 bases). V was shortened by 8 bases and J by 1 base, with 12 bases between the two germline ends. Germline-derived CDR1 and CDR2 are LNHNV and YYDKDF (reference sequence). The CDR3 covers 14 residues. The CDR3: CATAPRGSGNTIYF. Here the CDR3 DNA reads TGTGCCACCGCACCACGGGGGTCTGGAAACACCATATATTTT.

This clonotype has more than one count but fewer than ten. The rearrangement links TRBV6-1 to TRBJ2-5, with D possibly being TRBD2 (5 bases). Germline V gene sequence: CDR1 MNHNS, CDR2 SASEGT. CDR3 length: 14 residues. The V end lost 6 bases, the J end lost 2 bases, and 13 bases lay between the germline ends. DNA of the CDR3: TGTGCCAGCAGGATCGCCGGGAATCAAGAGACCCAGTACTTC. This encodes CASRIAGNQETQYF.

There are many counts of this clonotype. The chain joins TRBV29-1 to TRBJ2-5; 9 bases are a match to TRBD2. With 3 bases clipped from V and 4 bases from J, the junction kept 9 bases outside the gene matches. CDR1 is SQVTM and CDR2 is ANQGSEA in the germline V gene. This CDR3 has 15 amino acids. CDR3: CSVDRAREGSETQYF. As DNA, the CDR3 is TGCAGCGTTGACCGCGCGCGGGAGGGTTCAGAGACCCAGTACTTC.

The chain recombines TRBV6-1 with TRBJ2-2; D gene unclear. The CDR3 is made up of 17 amino acids. The germline V gene encodes CDR1 MNHNS and CDR2 SASEGT. V lost 5 bases and J lost 5, with 21 bases in between. CDR3 in DNA: TGTGCCAGCAGTCACGGACCCTTTAGAGTCGGGACCGGGGAGCTGTTTTTT. Its protein product is CASSHGPFRVGTGELFF.